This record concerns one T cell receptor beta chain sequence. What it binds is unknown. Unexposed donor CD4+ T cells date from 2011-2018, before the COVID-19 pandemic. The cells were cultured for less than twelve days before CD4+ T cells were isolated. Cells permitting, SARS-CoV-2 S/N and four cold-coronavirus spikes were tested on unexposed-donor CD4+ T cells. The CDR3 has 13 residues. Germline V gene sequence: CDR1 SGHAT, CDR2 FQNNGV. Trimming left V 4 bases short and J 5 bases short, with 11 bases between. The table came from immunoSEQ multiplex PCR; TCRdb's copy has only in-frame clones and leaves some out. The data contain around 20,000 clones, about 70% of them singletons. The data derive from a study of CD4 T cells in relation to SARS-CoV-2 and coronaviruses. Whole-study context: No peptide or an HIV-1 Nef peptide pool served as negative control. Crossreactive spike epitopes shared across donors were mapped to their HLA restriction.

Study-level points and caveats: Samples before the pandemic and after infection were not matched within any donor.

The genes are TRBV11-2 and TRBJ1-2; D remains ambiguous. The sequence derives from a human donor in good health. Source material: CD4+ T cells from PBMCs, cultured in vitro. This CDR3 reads CASSSNAGYGYTF. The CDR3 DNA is TGTGCCAGCAGCTCAAACGCGGGATATGGCTACACCTTC.